The 26 T cell receptor beta chains given below trace back to one sample, sequenced in a study of T cells in Graves' hyperthyroidism and ophthalmopathy. Amplification yielded TCR beta CDR3 regions, with RNA transcripts as the source. The HTBI primer set drove a first-round RT-PCR of the TCR CDR3. Each CDR3 protein is one row after TCRdb ran MiXCR on the multiplex PCR reads. The profile shows 350,000 to 400,000 distinct CDR3 sequences, more than 12% of them singletons. Sequencing used blood. These receptors were obtained from a woman aged 25 to 39 with Graves' hyperthyroidism.

In this sample, this clonotype turned up many times. V and J are TRBV11-2 and TRBJ2-7; 10 positions agree with TRBD2. Germline CDR1 SGHAT, CDR2 FQNNGV. V shed 4 bases, J shed 3 bases, and the junction held 6 bases outside the gene matches. This CDR3 comprises 15 residues. DNA of the CDR3: TGTGCCAGCAGCTACTCGGGACTAGCGCACTACGAGCAGTACTTC. Translated: CASSYSGLAHYEQYF.

The rearrangement uses TRBV19 and TRBJ2-1, with 10 bases identical to TRBD2. The germline V gene encodes CDR1 LNHDA and CDR2 SQIVND (reference sequence). The junction had 6 bases not matched to a gene; V was cut back by 1 base and J by 9 bases. The CDR3 spans 15 residues. CDR3 sequence reads: CASSIGTSGTGEQFF. The CDR3 nucleotides read TGTGCCAGTAGTATAGGGACTAGCGGTACGGGTGAGCAGTTCTTC.

The CDR3 region has the DNA TGTGCCAGCAGCCCAAAATTCCATCGGAGGGGGAGCACAGATACGCAGTATTTT. As protein: CASSPKFHRRGSTDTQYF. The genes are TRBV3-1 and TRBJ2-3; the D gene could be TRBD1 or TRBD2 (6 bases each). From germline, CDR1 is LGHDT and CDR2 YNNKEL (reference sequence). The V and J ends lost 4 bases and 0 bases respectively, with 20 bases between them. The CDR3 is 18 amino acids.

At least ten counts were recorded for this clonotype. This chain joins TRBV28 and TRBJ2-5; 12 nucleotides agree with TRBD2. This CDR3 is 15 amino acids long. The ends lost 3 bases at V and 10 bases at J; junction bases unmatched: 9. In germline, CDR1 is MDHEN, CDR2 SYDVKM. DNA of the CDR3: TGTGCCAGCAGTTTGTCCGGGACTAGCGGGTGGGTCCAGTACTTC. As protein: CASSLSGTSGWVQYF.

This clonotype was picked up many times. This chain connects TRBV27 to TRBJ2-7; the D gene is possibly TRBD1 (5 bases). Germline V gene lookup returns CDR1 MNHEY and CDR2 SMNVEV (reference sequence). V shed 0 bases and J shed 0 bases, with 9 bases lying between them. The CDR3 loop spans 15 amino acids. This CDR3 is CASSLSPRVSYEQYF. In DNA form, the CDR3 reads TGTGCCAGCAGTTTATCTCCCAGGGTCTCCTACGAGCAGTACTTC.

This clonotype was counted between two and nine times. The chain employs TRBV6-1 and TRBJ1-5, with 7 bases identical to TRBD1. The CDR3 is made up of 16 amino acids. Per the germline V gene, CDR1 is MNHNS and CDR2 is SASEGT. The trim removed 7 bases at V and 2 bases at J, leaving 11 bases unmatched. The CDR3 coding sequence is TGTGCCAGCACCGACACACCCGGGACAGGCAATCAGCCCCAGCATTTT. Translated: CASTDTPGTGNQPQHF.

This clonotype came up many times. The chain joins TRBV7-2 to TRBJ2-1; the D gene could be TRBD1 or TRBD2 (7 bases each). The V and J ends lost 7 bases and 4 bases respectively, with 14 bases between them. Germline values: CDR1 SGHTA, CDR2 FQGNSA. The CDR3 runs 14 residues. CDR3 residues: CASIPQGGYNEQFF. CDR3 nucleotides: TGTGCCAGCATCCCGCAGGGGGGGTACAATGAGCAGTTCTTC. Full variable domain (rest looked up from reference TRBV7-2 and TRBJ2-1): GAGVSQSPSNKVTEKGKDVELRCDPISGHTALYWYRQSLGQGLEFLIYFQGNSAPDKSGLPSDRFSAERTGGSVSTLTIQRTQQEDSAVYLCASIPQGGYNEQFFGPGTRLTVL.

On this clonotype itself: A much more abundant neighbour one base away suggests this may be a read error. The chain has TRBV15 and TRBJ2-1; D possibly matches TRBD1 or TRBD2 (5 bases each). Trimming shortened V by 5 bases and J by 8 bases, and 19 bases separated the two germline ends. The CDR3 runs to 15 residues. CDR1 is LNHNV, CDR2 YYDKDF, per germline (reference sequence). In nucleotides, the CDR3 is TGTGCCACCAGCGGGGGAAGGACTTTCGACGATGAGCAGTTCTTC. Translated, it gives CATSGGRTFDDEQFF.

This clonotype was found a few times. An end of the junction does not agree with germline; a read error may underlie this. V is TRBV3-1 and J is TRBJ2-6; D tentatively reads TRBD1 or TRBD2 (5 bases each). Germline V gives CDR1 LGHDT, CDR2 YNNKEL (reference sequence). The CDR3 covers 15 residues. The CDR3 spells CASSQGGSSGTVLDF. CDR3 sequence (DNA): TGTGCCAGCAGCCAAGGAGGTTCGTCCGGGACGGTCCTGGACTTC.

This chain uses TRBV9 with TRBJ2-2, with 8 bases that match TRBD1. CDR1 SGDLS and CDR2 YYNGEE come from the germline V gene. The ends lost 0 bases at V and 4 bases at J; junction bases unmatched: 11. This CDR3 is built from 18 residues. CDR3 residues: CASSVDFLGQDSTGELFF. The CDR3 nucleotides are TGTGCCAGCAGCGTAGACTTCCTGGGACAGGACAGCACCGGGGAGCTGTTTTTT.

This clonotype was seen many times. The CDR3 here is CASSLEAVGAYEQYF. CDR3 in DNA: TGTGCCAGCAGCCTAGAGGCGGTCGGAGCCTACGAGCAGTACTTC. This chain connects TRBV7-9 to TRBJ2-7; no reliable D call. Germline CDR1 and CDR2: SEHNR and FQNEAQ (reference sequence). The length of the CDR3 is 15 residues. V lost 5 bases, J lost 2 bases, and 16 bases lay in between.

This clonotype was found a few times. The chain is built from TRBV30 and TRBJ2-7; TRBD2 is a possible D gene (6 bases). The V and J ends lost 2 bases and 2 bases respectively, with 13 bases between them. The CDR3 is 14 residues long. From germline, CDR1 is GTSNPN and CDR2 SVGIG (reference sequence). The CDR3 nucleotides read TGTGCCTGGAGTCGGCTAGCGCTCGCCTACGAGCAGTACTTC. Translated, it gives CAWSRLALAYEQYF.

This clonotype was picked up a small number of times. The chain recombines TRBV24-1 with TRBJ1-1; 7 bases match TRBD1. CDR1 is KGHDR and CDR2 is SFDVKD in the germline V gene. The length of the CDR3 is 14 residues. V lost 7 bases, J lost 4 bases, and 8 bases stayed unmatched. CDR3 amino acids: CATSGGQSFTEAFF. CDR3 coding DNA: TGTGCCACCAGCGGGGGACAGTCGTTCACTGAAGCTTTCTTT.

The chain uses TRBV5-6 and TRBJ2-7, with TRBD2 as a possible D gene (6 bases). V was shortened by 5 bases and J by 2 bases, with 11 bases between the two germline ends. This CDR3 spans 13 amino acids. CDR1 is SGHDT, CDR2 YYEEEE, per germline. This CDR3 reads CASRPGGAYEQYF. In nucleotides, the CDR3 is TGTGCCAGCAGACCTGGCGGGGCCTACGAGCAGTACTTC.

This clonotype was recorded many times. The chain is built from TRBV2 and TRBJ2-3; D uncertain. The germline CDR1 and CDR2 sequences are SNHLY and FYNNEI. The CDR3 consists of 12 residues. V was shortened by 7 bases and J by 4 bases, with 9 bases between the two germline ends. CDR3 sequence: CASMGFPDTQYF. CDR3 nucleotide sequence: TGTGCCAGCATGGGGTTTCCAGATACGCAGTATTTT. Together with reference TRBV2 and TRBJ2-3, the CDR3 gives the full variable domain: EPEVTQTPSHQVTQMGQEVILRCVPISNHLYFYWYRQILGQKVEFLVSFYNNEISEKSEIFDDQFSVERPDGSNFTLKIRSTKLEDSAMYFCASMGFPDTQYFGPGTRLTVL.

This clonotype was counted between two and nine times. This chain links TRBV6-1 with TRBJ1-5; a possible D gene is TRBD1 (5 bases). The germline gives CDR1 MNHNS, CDR2 SASEGT. CDR3 size: 16 residues. The V end was cut by 3 bases, the J end by 1 base, with 13 bases between. The CDR3 DNA follows: TGTGCCAGCAGTGAGATGGGGGGGGGGAGCAATCAGCCCCAGCATTTT. Translating gives CASSEMGGGSNQPQHF.

A note on this clonotype: This may stem from a read error, because a much larger clone lies one nucleotide away. The chain employs TRBV29-1 and TRBJ2-7; 7 nucleotides align to TRBD1. Per germline, CDR1 SQVTM and CDR2 ANQGSEA. The CDR3 contains 11 residues. The V gene end was trimmed by 6 bases and the J gene end by 3 bases; junction bases not matched to a gene: 2. CDR3 bases: TGCAGCGTGGGACAGAACTACGAGCAGTACTTC. Its protein product is CSVGQNYEQYF.

This clonotype was picked up a small number of times. V and J are TRBV28 and TRBJ2-7; 10 bases match TRBD2. V trimming: 2 bases; J trimming: 0 bases; junction bases outside the gene matches: 7. The CDR3 runs 17 residues. The V gene's germline CDR1 is MDHEN and CDR2 SYDVKM. The CDR3: CASSLRLAGVYSYEQYF. For the CDR3, the DNA is TGTGCCAGCAGTTTACGACTAGCGGGCGTTTACTCCTACGAGCAGTACTTC.

On this clonotype: A much larger clone lies one base from this, so it may be a read error. The chain uses TRBV9 and TRBJ2-7; 8 nucleotides align to TRBD2. TRBJ2-1 matches the DNA end more closely, so the J call is doubtful. CDR1 is SGDLS, CDR2 YYNGEE, per germline. CDR3 length: 14 amino acids. The DNA of the CDR3 is TGTGCCAGCAGCGCGACTAGCGCCCACTACGAGCAGTTCTTC. It specifies CASSATSAHYEQFF.

V gene TRBV12-3 or TRBV12-4 combines with J gene TRBJ2-5; 10 positions match TRBD2. The V gene end was trimmed by 2 bases and the J gene end by 2 bases; junction bases not matched to a gene: 2. The CDR3 sequence is 15 residues long. The CDR3 region has the DNA TGTGCCAGCAGTTTAACTAGCGGGAAGCAAGAGACCCAGTACTTC. Its protein is CASSLTSGKQETQYF.

This rearrangement joins TRBV5-4 to TRBJ2-3; 8 nucleotides line up with TRBD2. The CDR3 totals 14 residues. V gave up 5 bases and J gave up 2 bases; unmatched junction bases: 4. CDR1 and CDR2 from the germline V gene are SGHNT and YYREEE (reference sequence). The DNA for the CDR3 is TGTGCCAGCAGGACTAGCGACTTCACAGATACGCAGTATTTT. This sequence encodes CASRTSDFTDTQYF.

This clonotype was counted at least ten times. The chain employs TRBV5-1 and TRBJ2-7, with D maybe TRBD2 (6 bases). CDR3 length equals 16 residues. CDR1 and CDR2 (germline): SGHRS, YFSETQ. Between the trimmed V and J ends, which lost 3 bases and 2 bases, there was a span of 18 bases. The CDR3 loop is CASSYVAGYSTYEQYF. CDR3 nucleotides: TGCGCCAGCAGCTATGTGGCGGGATATTCCACCTACGAGCAGTACTTC.

There are a few counts of this clonotype. This chain connects TRBV20-1 to TRBJ2-7; D uncertain. CDR1 is DFQATT and CDR2 is SNEGSKA in the germline V gene (reference sequence). V was clipped by 1 base and J by 4 bases, with 8 bases between them. This CDR3 contains 12 residues. The CDR3 DNA is TGCAGTGCTAGAGTTTTAGGTTACGAGCAGTACTTC. This gives the protein CSARVLGYEQYF.

The rearrangement uses TRBV24-1 and TRBJ2-3, with 9 bases aligning to TRBD2. Trimming at V came to 3 bases and at J to 3 bases, leaving 9 bases not matched to a gene. Per the germline V gene, CDR1 is KGHDR and CDR2 is SFDVKD. The CDR3 loop spans 17 amino acids. As DNA, the CDR3 is TGTGCCACCAGTGATGGGGGGGTCGGACTAGCGACAGATACGCAGTATTTT. It yields the protein CATSDGGVGLATDTQYF.

This clonotype appeared many times. V is TRBV2 and J is TRBJ2-3, with 7 bases aligning to TRBD2. CDR1 and CDR2 from the germline V gene are SNHLY and FYNNEI. CDR3 length: 15 amino acids. Trimming at V came to 3 bases and at J to 1 base, leaving 4 bases not matched to a gene. The CDR3, as DNA: TGTGCCAGCAGTGACTCGGGACTACGCACAGATACGCAGTATTTT. It is translated as CASSDSGLRTDTQYF.

This clonotype was observed once. The gene calls are TRBV28 and TRBJ2-7; 7 bases fit TRBD1. The CDR3 is 15 residues long. Per the germline V gene, CDR1 is MDHEN and CDR2 is SYDVKM. The J segment lost 6 bases and the V segment lost 2 bases, leaving 10 bases of the junction unmatched. The CDR3, as DNA: TGTGCCAGCAGTTTAGGGTCTGACAGGGTTTCCGAGCAGTACTTC. Encoded protein: CASSLGSDRVSEQYF.